This TCR beta chain appears in the sequencing data of a study of CD8 T cells in ankylosing spondylitis. This CDR3 spans 15 amino acids. Germline V CDR1 and CDR2: LGHDT, YNNKEL (reference sequence). Trimming removed 0 bases from V and 3 bases from J, with 12 bases in between. Quantitative 5'-RACE was performed with molecular barcodes, and it yielded the TCR beta libraries. TCRdb redid the calling of the 5' RACE reads with MiXCR, one entry per CDR3 protein. The sample records roughly 440,000 distinct CDR3 sequences, roughly a sixth being singletons. A note on this clonotype: Its antigen is not identified.

General study results and limits: In synovial fluid and blood from reactive arthritis, some motif variants were previously reported. Ankylosing spondylitis blood appeared to be characterized by a TCR beta motif of about 8 highly homologous variants. Clones linked to disease were reported to show significant enrichment in matched ankylosing spondylitis synovial fluid.

This receptor was obtained from a male donor with ankylosing spondylitis. The specimen was blood, either unsorted or a sorted T cell fraction (not recorded which). The chain links TRBV3-1 to TRBJ2-7; D possibly corresponds to TRBD1 (6 bases). CDR3 loop: CASSQDSSGDYEQYF. CDR3 sequence (DNA): TGTGCCAGCAGCCAAGATTCCTCAGGGGACTACGAGCAGTACTTC.